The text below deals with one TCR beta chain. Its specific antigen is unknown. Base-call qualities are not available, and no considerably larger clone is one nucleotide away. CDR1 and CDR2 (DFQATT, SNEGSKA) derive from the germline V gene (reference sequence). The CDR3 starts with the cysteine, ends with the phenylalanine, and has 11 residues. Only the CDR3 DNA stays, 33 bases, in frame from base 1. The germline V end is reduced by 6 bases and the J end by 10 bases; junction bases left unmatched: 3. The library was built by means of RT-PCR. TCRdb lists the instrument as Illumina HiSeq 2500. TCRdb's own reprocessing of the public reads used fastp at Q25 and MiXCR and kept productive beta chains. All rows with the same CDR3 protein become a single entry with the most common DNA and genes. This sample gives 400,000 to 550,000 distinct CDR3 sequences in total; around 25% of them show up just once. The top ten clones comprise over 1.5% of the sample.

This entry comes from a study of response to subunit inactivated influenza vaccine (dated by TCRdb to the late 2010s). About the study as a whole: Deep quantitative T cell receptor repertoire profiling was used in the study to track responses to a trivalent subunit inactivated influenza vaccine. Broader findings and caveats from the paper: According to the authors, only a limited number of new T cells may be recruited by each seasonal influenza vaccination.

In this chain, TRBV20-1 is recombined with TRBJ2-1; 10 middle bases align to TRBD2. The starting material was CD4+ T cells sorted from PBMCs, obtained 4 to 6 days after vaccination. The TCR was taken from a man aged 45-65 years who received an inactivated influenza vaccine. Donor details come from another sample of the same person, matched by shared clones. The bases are TGCAGTGCCCCGGGACTAGCGGAGCAGTTCTTC. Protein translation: CSAPGLAEQFF.